This T cell receptor beta chain was retrieved from a study of cytomegalovirus exposure and HLA in healthy donors. Findings and caveats of the study: Certain indistinguishable V segments, among them TRBV6-2 and TRBV6-3, were excluded. It was confirmed in vitro that three of the CMV-associated chains were specific for CMV antigens.

Primers: 60 Vbeta forward and 13 Jbeta reverse. Measured with immunoSEQ multiplex PCR; TCRdb has only the in-frame clones, and not every one. The sample yields over 95,000 clones, 65% to 80% seen once. The germline V gene has CDR1 SGHAT and CDR2 FQNNGV. This CDR3 spans 17 amino acids. V lost 5 bases and J lost 8; bases outside the gene matches: 15. Regarding this clone: The target antigen is unknown.

Sequenced material: PBMCs. The TCR sequence derives from a female donor in good health and CMV-seronegative. The chain combines TRBV11-2 with TRBJ2-1, with TRBD2 matching over 10 bases. In DNA, the CDR3 is TGTGCCAGCAGCCCACAGAGCGGGGGGGCCGTGTTCCATGAGCAGTTCTTC. It encodes CASSPQSGGAVFHEQFF. The whole variable domain, filled in from reference TRBV11-2 and TRBJ2-1, reads EAGVAQSPRYKIIEKRQSVAFWCNPISGHATLYWYQQILGQGPKLLIQFQNNGVVDDSQLPKDRFSAERLKGVDSTLKIQPAKLEDSAVYLCASSPQSGGAVFHEQFFGPGTRLTVL.